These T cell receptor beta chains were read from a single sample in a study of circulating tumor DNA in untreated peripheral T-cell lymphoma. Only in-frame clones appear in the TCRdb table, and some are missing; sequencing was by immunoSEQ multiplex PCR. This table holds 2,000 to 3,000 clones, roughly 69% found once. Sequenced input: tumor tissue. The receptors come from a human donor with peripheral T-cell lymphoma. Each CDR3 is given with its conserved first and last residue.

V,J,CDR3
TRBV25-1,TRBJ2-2,CASSLAGGELFF
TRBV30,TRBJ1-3,CASGTGSGNTIYF
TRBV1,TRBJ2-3,CASSQTATDTQYF
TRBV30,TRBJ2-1,CAWSVRGNEQFF
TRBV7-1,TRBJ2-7,CASSFTSGYEQYF
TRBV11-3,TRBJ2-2,CASSQASTNTGELFF
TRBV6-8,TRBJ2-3,CASSAGQVNTDTQYF
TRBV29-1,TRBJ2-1,CSVGLTGSYNEQFF
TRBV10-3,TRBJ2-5,CAISESKGLETQYF
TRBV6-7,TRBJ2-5,CASSPRGPQYF
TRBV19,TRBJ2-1,CASKRGQGASNEQFF
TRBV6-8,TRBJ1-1,CAIRPEGVRTEAFF
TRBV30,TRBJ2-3,CAWNRLAGGTDTQYF
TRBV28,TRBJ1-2,CASSLTRNGYTF
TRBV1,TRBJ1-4,CASSHQGTEKLFF
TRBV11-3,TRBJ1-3,CASSLRSTFSGNTIYF
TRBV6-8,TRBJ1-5,CASSYGGAGNQPQHF
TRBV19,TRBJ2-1,CASSIGRKYNEQFF
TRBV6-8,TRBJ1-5,CASSYYRSNQPQHF
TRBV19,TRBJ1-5,CASTLIWRGSRQSQHF
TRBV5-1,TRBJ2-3,CASSPVGGTDTQYF
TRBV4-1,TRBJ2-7,CASSLRGGSYEQYF
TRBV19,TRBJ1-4,CASSIYLWNEKLFF
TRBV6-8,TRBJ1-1,CANLSIMNTEAFF
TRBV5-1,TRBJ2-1,CASSFDRGPFSYNEQFF
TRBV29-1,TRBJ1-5,CSVGTGVGQPQHF
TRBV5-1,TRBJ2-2,CASSQQEDSRTGELFF
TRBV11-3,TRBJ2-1,CASSFVGNAYNEQFF
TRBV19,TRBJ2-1,CASNGIYNEQFF